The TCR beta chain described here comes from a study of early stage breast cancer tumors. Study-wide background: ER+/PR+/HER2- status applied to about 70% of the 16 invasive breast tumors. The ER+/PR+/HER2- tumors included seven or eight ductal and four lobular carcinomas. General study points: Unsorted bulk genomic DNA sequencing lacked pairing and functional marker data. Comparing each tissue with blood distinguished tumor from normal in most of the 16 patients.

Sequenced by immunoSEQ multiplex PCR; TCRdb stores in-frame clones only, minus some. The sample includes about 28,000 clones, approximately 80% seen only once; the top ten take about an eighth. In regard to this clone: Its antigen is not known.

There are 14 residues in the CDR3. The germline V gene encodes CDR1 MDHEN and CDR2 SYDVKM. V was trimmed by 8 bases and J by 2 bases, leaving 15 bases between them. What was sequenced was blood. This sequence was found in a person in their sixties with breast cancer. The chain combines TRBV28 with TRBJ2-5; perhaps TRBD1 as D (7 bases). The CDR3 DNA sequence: TGTGCCAGCGTACGGAGGGACAGACAAGAGACCCAGTACTTC. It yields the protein CASVRRDRQETQYF.